These T cell receptor beta chains were read from a single sample in a study. TCRdb analysed the RT-PCR reads with MiXCR anew, one entry per CDR3 protein. The sample includes 650,000 to 800,000 distinct CDR3 sequences, 14% of them seen just once. The specimen was memory CD4+ T cells from blood. These receptors originate from a female donor in good health, serving as a healthy control. The CDR3 runs from the conserved cysteine through the conserved F or W. The D gene is left open where the match is weak. Not all rows give a size; the values are once, few, many and, for expanded clones, a class.

TRBJ1-2 TRBV27 17 NA many TGTGCCAGCAGTTTATACGCGGGTGCGGCCGAGAGGAATGGCTACACCTTC CASSLYAGAAERNGYTF
TRBJ2-2 TRBV3-1 17 NA NA TGTGCCAGCAGTCCTAGGACGGCGATTGCGAACACCGGGGAGCTGTTTTTT CASSPRTAIANTGELFF
TRBJ1-2 TRBV20-1 15 NA few TGCAGTGCTAGAGATCCATCAGGGAGAACCTATGGCTACACCTTC CSARDPSGRTYGYTF
TRBJ2-3 TRBV6-5 16 TRBD2 many TGTGCCAGCAGTTACTCCTCTAGCGGGAGTATTGGTACGCAGTATTTT CASSYSSSGSIGTQYF
TRBJ1-1 TRBV5-1 14 TRBD1 many TGCGCCAGCAGGGCCGACAGGGGTTACACTGAAGCTTTCTTT CASRADRGYTEAFF
TRBJ2-7 TRBV10-2 13 NA many TGCGCCAGCAGTGAGATCCCCCCACGAGAGCAGTACTTC CASSEIPPREQYF
TRBJ2-7 TRBV6-2/TRBV6-3 16 NA NA TGTGCCAGCAGTTACGCGAGGGGCGGGATCCCCTACGAGCAGTACTTC CASSYARGGIPYEQYF
TRBJ2-3 TRBV6-5 16 NA many TGTGCCAGCAGCCTACGTAGCCGGGGAGGCACAGATACGCAGTATTTT CASSLRSRGGTDTQYF
TRBJ2-5 TRBV28 15 TRBD2 few TGTGCCAGCAGTTTCCCACGGGAGGGCCGAGAGACCCAGTACTTC CASSFPREGRETQYF
TRBJ2-3 TRBV5-1 18 TRBD2 few TGCGCCAGCAGCCGCGGGACTAGCGGGAGCTCCGGGGCAGATACGCAGTATTTT CASSRGTSGSSGADTQYF
TRBJ2-3 TRBV10-3 13 NA NA TGTGCCACCATAGCGGAACGCACAGATACGCAGTATTTT CATIAERTDTQYF
TRBJ1-5 TRBV5-1 17 TRBD1 many TGCGCCAGCAGCCGAGAACCACAGGGGAGGGGCAATCAGCCCCAGCATTTT CASSREPQGRGNQPQHF
TRBJ1-1 TRBV12-3/TRBV12-4 15 TRBD1 once TGTGCCAGCAGTTCAGAAAACAGGGGGAAGGGTGAAGCTTTCTTT CASSSENRGKGEAFF
TRBJ2-5 TRBV20-1 13 NA NA TGCAGTGCTATGGATCCGTACCAAGAGACCCAGTACTTC CSAMDPYQETQYF
TRBJ2-6 TRBV12-3/TRBV12-4 20 NA NA TGTGCCAGCAGTTTCAATCCCGGAGTACAGAACCCACGAGGAGCCAACGTCCTGACTTTC CASSFNPGVQNPRGANVLTF
TRBJ1-4 TRBV5-5 17 NA few TGTGCCAGCAGCTTGTTAGGGGTGGCACATGGTCCTGAAAAACTGTTTTTT CASSLLGVAHGPEKLFF
TRBJ1-6 TRBV12-3/TRBV12-4 17 NA NA TGTGCCAGCAGTTTTCTCTATCTGAGACGGACCAATTCACCCCTCCACTTT CASSFLYLRRTNSPLHF
TRBJ1-2 TRBV12-3/TRBV12-4 15 NA few TGTGCCAGCAGTTTAGAGGACAGAAGATGGCTTGGCTACACCTTC CASSLEDRRWLGYTF
TRBJ2-6 TRBV20-1 16 NA NA TGCAGTGCTAGAGACCCCCGGGGTTTTGGGGCCAACGTCCTGACTTTC CSARDPRGFGANVLTF
TRBJ1-1 TRBV7-3 13 NA NA TGTGCCAGCAGCTTAATGCGGGAGGGTTCAGCTTTCTTT CASSLMREGSAFF
TRBJ2-3 TRBV7-2 14 NA few TGTGCCAGCAGCTTAGGGTACAGCACAGATACGCAGTATTTT CASSLGYSTDTQYF
TRBJ2-7 TRBV7-8 14 NA NA TGTGCCAGCAGCCTGACAGTCTCCACCTACGAGCAGTACTTC CASSLTVSTYEQYF
TRBJ2-7 TRBV15 13 TRBD1 many TGTGCCACCAGCGTGGACAGGGGGCGAGAGCAGTACTTC CATSVDRGREQYF
TRBJ1-2 TRBV6-1 13 TRBD1 few TGTGCCAGCAGTGAAAGGGGGCTCTATGGCTACACCTTC CASSERGLYGYTF
TRBJ2-1 TRBV29-1 15 TRBD2 many TGCAGCGTTGAAAGTATGGGCGTAACTAGCGGGGGGCAGTTCTTC CSVESMGVTSGGQFF
TRBJ2-1 TRBV20-1 15 TRBD1 few TGCAGTGCTCTAAGGGGGGACAGGGCCTCCAATGAGCAGTTCTTC CSALRGDRASNEQFF
TRBJ2-1 TRBV15 15 TRBD1 NA TGTGCCACCAGCAAGGGACAGGGGAATTACAATGAGCAGTTCTTC CATSKGQGNYNEQFF
TRBJ2-7 TRBV30 18 TRBD2 NA TGTGCCTGGAGTCAACGGGGACTAGCGGGAGGGCCCTCCTACGAGCAGTACTTC CAWSQRGLAGGPSYEQYF
TRBJ2-1 TRBV11-1 15 TRBD2 few TGTGCCAGCAGCCTTTTGGCTAGCGGATTCAATGAGCAGTTCTTC CASSLLASGFNEQFF
TRBJ2-3 TRBV7-2 13 NA NA TGTGCCAGCAGCTTAGCTCAGGAGGATACGCAGTATTTT CASSLAQEDTQYF
TRBJ2-2 TRBV5-1 17 NA NA TGCGCCAGCAGCTTGGACGGGGCCCCAGGGTCCACCGGGGAGCTGTTTTTT CASSLDGAPGSTGELFF
TRBJ2-5 TRBV6-5 15 TRBD2 NA TGTGCCAGCAGTCACAAGAGCGGGACGGGGGAGACCCAGTACTTC CASSHKSGTGETQYF
TRBJ2-3 TRBV2 14 NA NA TGTGCCAGCAGTGGTCAGGGGCGTTTAGATACGCAGTATTTT CASSGQGRLDTQYF
TRBJ2-5 TRBV20-1 13 NA many TGCAGTGCTAGAGATCTAGTCCGGGGGACCCAGTACTTC CSARDLVRGTQYF
TRBJ1-2 TRBV7-8 14 NA NA TGTGCCAGCAGCTTAGGGCGGGCGGAATCTGGCTACACCTTC CASSLGRAESGYTF
TRBJ1-4 TRBV18 15 NA NA TGTGCCAGCTCACCGGGTGGGAGGCATGATCGAAAACTGTTTTTT CASSPGGRHDRKLFF
TRBJ2-1 TRBV27 14 NA NA TGTGCCAGCAGTATACCCGGGGAATACAATGAGCAGTTCTTC CASSIPGEYNEQFF
TRBJ2-1 TRBV6-6 14 NA few TGTGCCAGCAGTTACCTGGGGGGCGAGGGTGAGCAGTTCTTC CASSYLGGEGEQFF
TRBJ1-2 TRBV10-3 13 NA many TGTGCCATCAGTGAGGGGCTACGCTATGGCTACACCTTC CAISEGLRYGYTF
TRBJ2-7 TRBV18 15 NA NA TGTGCCAGCTCACCATCCGGCCACGGCTCCTACGAGCAGTACTTC CASSPSGHGSYEQYF
TRBJ1-2 TRBV29-1 12 NA many TGCAGCGTTGGCTCAGGGAACTATGGCTACACCTTC CSVGSGNYGYTF